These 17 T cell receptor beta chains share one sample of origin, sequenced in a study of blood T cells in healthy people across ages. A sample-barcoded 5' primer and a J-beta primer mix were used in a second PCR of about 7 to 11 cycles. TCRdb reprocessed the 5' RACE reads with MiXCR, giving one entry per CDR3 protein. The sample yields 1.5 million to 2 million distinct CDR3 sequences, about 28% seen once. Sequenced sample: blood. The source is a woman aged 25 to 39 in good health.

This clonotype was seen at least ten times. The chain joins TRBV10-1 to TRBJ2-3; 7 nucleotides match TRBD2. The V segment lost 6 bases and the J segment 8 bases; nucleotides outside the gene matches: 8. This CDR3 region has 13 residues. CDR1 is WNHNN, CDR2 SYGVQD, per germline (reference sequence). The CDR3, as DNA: TGCGCCAGCAGCGATCCGGGGGGATCTACGCAGTATTTT. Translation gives CASSDPGGSTQYF.

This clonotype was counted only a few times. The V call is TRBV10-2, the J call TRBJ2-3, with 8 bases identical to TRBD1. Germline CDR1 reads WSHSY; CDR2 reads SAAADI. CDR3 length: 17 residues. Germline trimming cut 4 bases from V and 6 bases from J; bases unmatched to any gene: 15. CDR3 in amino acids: CASSGDGQGRSGDTQYF. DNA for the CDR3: TGCGCCAGCAGTGGGGATGGACAGGGAAGGTCGGGCGATACGCAGTATTTT.

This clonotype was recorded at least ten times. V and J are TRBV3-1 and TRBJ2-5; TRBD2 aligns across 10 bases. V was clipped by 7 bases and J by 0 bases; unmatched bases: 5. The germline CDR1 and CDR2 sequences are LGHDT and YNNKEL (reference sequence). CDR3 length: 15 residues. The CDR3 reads CASILTSGDQETQYF. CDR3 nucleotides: TGTGCCAGCATCCTTACTAGCGGGGACCAAGAGACCCAGTACTTC.

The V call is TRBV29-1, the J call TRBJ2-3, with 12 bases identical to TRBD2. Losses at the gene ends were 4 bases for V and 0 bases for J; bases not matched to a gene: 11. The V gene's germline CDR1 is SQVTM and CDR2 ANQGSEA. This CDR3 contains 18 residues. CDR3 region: CSVVGWLAGGLSTDTQYF. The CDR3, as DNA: TGCAGCGTTGTAGGTTGGCTAGCGGGGGGGTTAAGCACAGATACGCAGTATTTT.

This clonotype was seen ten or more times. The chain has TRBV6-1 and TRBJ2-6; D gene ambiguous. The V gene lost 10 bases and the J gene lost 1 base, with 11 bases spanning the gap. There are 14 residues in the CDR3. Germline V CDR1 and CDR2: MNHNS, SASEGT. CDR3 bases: TGTGCCACGACGGCGAGGTCTGGGGCCAACGTCCTGACTTTC. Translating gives CATTARSGANVLTF.

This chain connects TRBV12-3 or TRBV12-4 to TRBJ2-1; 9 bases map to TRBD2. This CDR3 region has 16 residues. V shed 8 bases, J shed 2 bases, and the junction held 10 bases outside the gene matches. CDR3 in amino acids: CASVIAASGAYNEQFF. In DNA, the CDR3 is TGTGCCAGCGTGATAGCCGCTAGCGGGGCCTACAATGAGCAGTTCTTC.

The CDR3 DNA reads as TGTGCCAGCGCAAAGGACTGGTATAGCAATCAGCCCCAGCATTTT. Protein product: CASAKDWYSNQPQHF. The V and J genes are TRBV6-5 and TRBJ1-5; D gene ambiguous. Germline CDR1 reads MNHEY; CDR2 reads SVGAGI. V was trimmed by 8 bases and J by 0 bases, leaving 14 bases between them. The CDR3 totals 15 residues.

The CDR3 spells CASSTYRGDTQYF. The CDR3 region has the DNA TGTGCCAGCAGCACATACAGGGGGGATACGCAGTATTTT. The V gene is TRBV11-2, the J gene TRBJ2-3; 8 bases match TRBD1. Germline lookup yields CDR1 SGHAT and CDR2 FQNNGV. The CDR3 has 13 amino acids. With V trimmed by 5 bases and J by 6 bases, 4 bases remained unmatched.

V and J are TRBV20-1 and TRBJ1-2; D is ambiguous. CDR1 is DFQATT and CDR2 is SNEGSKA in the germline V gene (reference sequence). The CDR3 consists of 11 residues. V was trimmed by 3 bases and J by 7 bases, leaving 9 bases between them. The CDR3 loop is CSASNKAGYTF. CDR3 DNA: TGCAGTGCTAGCAACAAGGCTGGCTACACCTTC.

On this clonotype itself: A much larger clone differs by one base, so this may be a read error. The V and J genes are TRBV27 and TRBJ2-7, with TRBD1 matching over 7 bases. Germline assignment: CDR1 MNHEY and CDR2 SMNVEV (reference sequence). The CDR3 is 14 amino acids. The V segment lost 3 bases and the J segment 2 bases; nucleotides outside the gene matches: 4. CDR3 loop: CASSLGTAPYEQYV. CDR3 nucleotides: TGTGCCAGCAGTTTGGGGACAGCTCCCTACGAGCAGTACGTC.

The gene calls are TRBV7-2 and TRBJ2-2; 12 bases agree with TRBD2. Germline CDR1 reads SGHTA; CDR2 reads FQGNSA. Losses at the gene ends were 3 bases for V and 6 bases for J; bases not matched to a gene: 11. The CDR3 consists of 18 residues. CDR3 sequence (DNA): TGTGCCAGCAGCTTTTTTGCACTAGCGGGAGGTGGTGCCGGGGAGCTGTTTTTT. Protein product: CASSFFALAGGGAGELFF. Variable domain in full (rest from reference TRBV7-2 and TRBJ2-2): GAGVSQSPSNKVTEKGKDVELRCDPISGHTALYWYRQSLGQGLEFLIYFQGNSAPDKSGLPSDRFSAERTGGSVSTLTIQRTQQEDSAVYLCASSFFALAGGGAGELFFGEGSRLTVL.

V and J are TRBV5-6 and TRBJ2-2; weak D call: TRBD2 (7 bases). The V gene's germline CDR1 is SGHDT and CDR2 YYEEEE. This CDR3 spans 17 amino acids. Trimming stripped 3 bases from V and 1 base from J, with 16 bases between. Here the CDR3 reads CASSWFGGRGNTGELFF. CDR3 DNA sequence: TGTGCCAGCAGCTGGTTCGGGGGGCGGGGGAACACCGGGGAGCTGTTTTTT.

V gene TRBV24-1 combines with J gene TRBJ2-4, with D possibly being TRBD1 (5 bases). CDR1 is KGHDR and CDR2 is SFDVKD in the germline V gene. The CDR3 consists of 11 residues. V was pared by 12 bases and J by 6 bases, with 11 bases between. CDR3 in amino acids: CAPGHINIQYF. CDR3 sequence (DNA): TGTGCCCCTGGACACATAAACATTCAGTACTTC.

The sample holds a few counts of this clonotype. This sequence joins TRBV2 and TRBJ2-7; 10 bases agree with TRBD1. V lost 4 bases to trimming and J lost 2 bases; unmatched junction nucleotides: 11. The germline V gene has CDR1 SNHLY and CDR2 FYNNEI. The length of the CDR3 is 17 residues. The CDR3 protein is CASSGPGQGKGAYEQYF. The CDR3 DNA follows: TGTGCCAGCAGTGGTCCGGGACAGGGGAAGGGGGCCTACGAGCAGTACTTC. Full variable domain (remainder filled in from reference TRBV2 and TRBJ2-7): EPEVTQTPSHQVTQMGQEVILRCVPISNHLYFYWYRQILGQKVEFLVSFYNNEISEKSEIFDDQFSVERPDGSNFTLKIRSTKLEDSAMYFCASSGPGQGKGAYEQYFGPGTRLTVT.

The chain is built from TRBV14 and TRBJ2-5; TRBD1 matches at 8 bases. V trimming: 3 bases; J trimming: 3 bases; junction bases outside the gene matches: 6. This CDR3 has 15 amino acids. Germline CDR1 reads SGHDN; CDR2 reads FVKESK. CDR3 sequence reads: CASSHQGASEETQYF. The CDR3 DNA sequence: TGTGCCAGCAGCCATCAGGGGGCGAGCGAAGAGACCCAGTACTTC.

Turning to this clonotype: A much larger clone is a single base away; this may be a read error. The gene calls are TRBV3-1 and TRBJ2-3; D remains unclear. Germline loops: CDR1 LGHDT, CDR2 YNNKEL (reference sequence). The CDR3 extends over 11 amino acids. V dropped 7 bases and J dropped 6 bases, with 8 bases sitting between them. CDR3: CASMTGDTQYF. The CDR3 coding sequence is TGTGCCAGCATGACGGGTGATACGCAGTATTTT.

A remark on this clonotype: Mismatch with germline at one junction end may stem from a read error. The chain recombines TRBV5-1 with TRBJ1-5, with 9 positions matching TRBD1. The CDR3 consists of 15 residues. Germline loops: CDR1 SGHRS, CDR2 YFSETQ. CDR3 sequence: CSSSWGQGDNQPQHF. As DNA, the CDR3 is TGCTCCAGCAGCTGGGGACAGGGCGATAATCAGCCCCAGCATTTT.